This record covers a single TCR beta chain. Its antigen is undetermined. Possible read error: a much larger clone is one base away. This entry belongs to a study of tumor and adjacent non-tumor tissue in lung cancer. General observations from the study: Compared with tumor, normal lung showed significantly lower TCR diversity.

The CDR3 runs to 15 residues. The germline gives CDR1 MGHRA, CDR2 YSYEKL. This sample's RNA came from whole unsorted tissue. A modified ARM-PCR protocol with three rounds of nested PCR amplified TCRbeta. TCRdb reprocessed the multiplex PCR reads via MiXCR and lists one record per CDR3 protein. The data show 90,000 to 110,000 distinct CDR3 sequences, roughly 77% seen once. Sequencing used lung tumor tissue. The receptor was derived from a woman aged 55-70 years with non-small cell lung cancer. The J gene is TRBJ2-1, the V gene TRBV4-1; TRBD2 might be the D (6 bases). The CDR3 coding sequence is TGCGCCAGCGGCCAAGCGGGCGTCGCCTACAATGAGCAGTTCTTC. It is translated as CASGQAGVAYNEQFF.